Presented here are 9 T cell receptor beta chains from one specimen sequenced in a study of T cell changes during pregnancy in multiple sclerosis. Sequencing was performed with immunoSEQ multiplex PCR; in TCRdb, only in-frame clones are kept and a portion is missing. The repertoire holds 50,000 or so clones, with 85% to 95% as singletons. The sample here was CD4+ T cells from peripheral blood mononuclear cells, taken in the third trimester of pregnancy. The receptors derive from a female donor with multiple sclerosis, enrolled in a pregnancy study.

The table lists this clone with a count of one. V usage is TRBV19 and J usage is TRBJ2-3; a weak D match, TRBD2 (6 bases). Germline lookup yields CDR1 LNHDA and CDR2 SQIVND (reference sequence). This CDR3 comprises 16 residues. V lost 3 bases, J lost 6 bases, and 19 bases lay in between. The CDR3 loop reads CASSMRRGSSWDTQYF. The CDR3 DNA sequence: TGTGCCAGTAGTATGCGGCGGGGAAGCTCTTGGGATACGCAGTATTTT.

V gene TRBV6-6 combines with J gene TRBJ2-1, with 7 bases aligning to TRBD1. The CDR3 is 14 amino acids. V shed 2 bases and J 7 bases; nucleotides not matched to a gene: 5. Germline values: CDR1 MNHNY, CDR2 SVGAGI (reference sequence). The DNA for the CDR3 is TGTGCCAGCAGTTACGAGAGGGGGCCGAATGAGCAGTTCTTC. Protein sequence: CASSYERGPNEQFF.

The gene calls are TRBV7-2 and TRBJ1-1; TRBD1 matches at 7 bases. The CDR3 loop spans 15 amino acids. The V segment lost 6 bases and the J segment 5 bases; nucleotides outside the gene matches: 12. Germline CDR1 and CDR2: SGHTA and FQGNSA. Here the CDR3 DNA reads TGTGCCAGCAGGTATAATACACAGGGGAAGACTGAAGCTTTCTTT. It translates to CASRYNTQGKTEAFF. The full variable domain, in which reference TRBV7-2 and TRBJ1-1 provide the parts outside the CDR3, is GAGVSQSPSNKVTEKGKDVELRCDPISGHTALYWYRQSLGQGLEFLIYFQGNSAPDKSGLPSDRFSAERTGGSVSTLTIQRTQQEDSAVYLCASRYNTQGKTEAFFGQGTRLTVV.

The rearrangement uses TRBV10-3 and TRBJ2-7, with 7 nucleotides matching TRBD2. CDR1 is ENHRY and CDR2 is SYGVKD in the germline V gene. V lost 0 bases, J lost 4 bases, and 6 bases stayed unmatched. The CDR3 is made up of 15 amino acids. The CDR3 is CAISESGGGRYEQYF. The CDR3 DNA is TGTGCCATCAGTGAGTCTGGCGGGGGTAGGTACGAGCAGTACTTC.

The CDR3 region has the DNA TGTGCCAGTAGTATGGGGGCCAGCCTCCGTCGCTACACCTTC. Its translation: CASSMGASLRRYTF. V usage is TRBV19 and J usage is TRBJ1-2; TRBD1 might be the D (6 bases). V was trimmed by 3 bases and J by 9 bases, leaving 17 bases between them. Germline V gene sequence: CDR1 LNHDA, CDR2 SQIVND (reference sequence). The CDR3 sequence is 14 residues long.

The rearrangement joins TRBV10-3 to TRBJ1-1; TRBD1 aligns across 7 bases. This CDR3 has 14 residues. Germline CDR1 and CDR2: ENHRY and SYGVKD. Trimming at V came to 0 bases and at J to 5 bases, leaving 3 bases not matched to a gene. CDR3 sequence (DNA): TGTGCCATCAGTGAGTCGAGGGACAGAACTGAAGCTTTCTTT. This encodes CAISESRDRTEAFF.

The rearrangement joins TRBV6-5 to TRBJ1-5, with 7 bases matching TRBD1. V shed 2 bases and J 2 bases; nucleotides not matched to a gene: 3. The CDR3 totals 15 residues. Germline assignment: CDR1 MNHEY and CDR2 SVGAGI. DNA of the CDR3: TGTGCCAGCAGTTACAGGACAGGCGGCAATCAGCCCCAGCATTTT. Protein: CASSYRTGGNQPQHF.

V and J are TRBV5-1 and TRBJ2-3; 13 nucleotides align to TRBD2. In germline, CDR1 is SGHRS, CDR2 YFSETQ. The CDR3 sequence is 17 residues long. The V segment lost 0 bases and the J segment 6 bases; nucleotides outside the gene matches: 7. Here the CDR3 reads CASSLDTSGGAIDTQYF. The CDR3 bases are TGCGCCAGCAGCTTGGATACTAGCGGGGGGGCGATCGATACGCAGTATTTT.

This clone was detected once. CDR3 in DNA: TGTGCCAGCAGCCAAGCGGGAAGGGGGCGGAATTATGAGCAGTTCTTC. It translates to CASSQAGRGRNYEQFF. The V gene is TRBV14, the J gene TRBJ2-1, with 7 nucleotides matching TRBD1. In germline, CDR1 is SGHDN, CDR2 FVKESK. The CDR3 covers 16 residues. With V trimmed by 1 base and J by 8 bases, 11 bases remained unmatched.